A single sample gave rise to the 26 T cell receptor beta chains below, sequenced in a study of CD8+ T cells in alopecia areata. RNA was extracted and reverse transcribed into cDNA as the sequencing template. The assay was immunoSEQ multiplex PCR, and TCRdb's table has in-frame clones only and misses some. There are about 120,000 clones in the sample; almost 50% occur only once, and 18% lies in the top ten. The sequencing used CD8+ T cells sorted from blood, collected at week 0. All receptors come from a human donor with alopecia areata.

V and J are TRBV29-1 and TRBJ2-1; 8 bases are a match to TRBD2. CDR1 is SQVTM, CDR2 ANQGSEA, per germline. The CDR3 contains 12 residues. With 5 bases clipped from V and 5 bases from J, the junction kept 2 bases outside the gene matches. Here the CDR3 reads CSVQGLDNEQFF. The CDR3 region has the DNA TGCAGCGTTCAGGGACTAGACAATGAGCAGTTCTTC.

In DNA form, the CDR3 reads TGTGCCTGCTGGACAGGGCAGAACTATGGCTACACCTTC. Translated, it gives CACWTGQNYGYTF. The V and J genes are TRBV30 and TRBJ1-2, with 8 bases identical to TRBD1. V dropped 6 bases and J dropped 2; count of bases not matched to a gene: 5. From germline, CDR1 is GTSNPN and CDR2 SVGIG (reference sequence). The CDR3 extends over 13 amino acids.

The chain links TRBV6-1 to TRBJ2-5; D perhaps matches TRBD1 (6 bases). Trimming removed 2 bases from V and 6 bases from J, with 19 bases in between. The CDR3 is 16 amino acids. Germline CDR1 and CDR2: MNHNS and SASEGT. CDR3 nucleotides: TGTGCCAGCAGTGAAAAGGGGTCAAGGGGGTCGCAGACCCAGTACTTC. It codes for CASSEKGSRGSQTQYF.

This clone was counted a few times. The rearrangement joins TRBV2 to TRBJ2-7; D possibly corresponds to TRBD2 (6 bases). The ends were cut back, 8 bases at V and 3 bases at J, with 11 bases in the middle. This CDR3 is built from 12 residues. Germline-derived CDR1 and CDR2 are SNHLY and FYNNEI. The CDR3: CASRRGSYEQYF. The CDR3 nucleotides are TGTGCCAGCCGGAGGGGCAGCTACGAGCAGTACTTC.

The rearrangement joins TRBV7-9 to TRBJ1-2, with D possibly matching TRBD1 (6 bases). Deletions cut 2 bases from V and 0 bases from J, with 16 bases between. This CDR3 is built from 17 residues. The germline V gene has CDR1 SEHNR and CDR2 FQNEAQ (reference sequence). CDR3 in amino acids: CASSLPYRQEPNYGYTF. The DNA of the CDR3 is TGTGCCAGCAGCTTACCTTACCGACAGGAACCTAACTATGGCTACACCTTC.

The rearrangement links TRBV4-1 to TRBJ1-5, with 8 bases that match TRBD1. CDR3 length: 15 amino acids. Losses at the gene ends were 4 bases for V and 5 bases for J; bases not matched to a gene: 7. Germline lookup yields CDR1 MGHRA and CDR2 YSYEKL. CDR3 region: CASSPGTGGDQPQHF. CDR3 DNA: TGCGCCAGCAGCCCAGGGACAGGTGGGGATCAGCCCCAGCATTTT.

The chain combines TRBV10-3 with TRBJ2-7, with D possibly being TRBD1 (5 bases). The CDR3 contains 16 residues. The germline V and J ends were trimmed by 0 bases and 0 bases, with 12 bases remaining between them. Germline lookup yields CDR1 ENHRY and CDR2 SYGVKD. Written as DNA, the CDR3 is TGTGCCATCAGTGAGTCATGGGGCGATATCTCCTACGAGCAGTACTTC. It codes for CAISESWGDISYEQYF.

The CDR3 loop reads CAWSVFTGQLQETQYF. Here the CDR3 DNA reads TGTGCCTGGAGTGTATTTACCGGACAGCTACAAGAGACCCAGTACTTC. The rearrangement links TRBV30 to TRBJ2-5; D possibly corresponds to TRBD1 (6 bases). The germline V gene has CDR1 GTSNPN and CDR2 SVGIG (reference sequence). V was trimmed by 0 bases and J by 2 bases, leaving 16 bases between them. This CDR3 has 16 amino acids.

The chain joins TRBV30 to TRBJ1-2; no definite D call. Germline CDR1 and CDR2: GTSNPN and SVGIG (reference sequence). CDR3 size: 12 residues. Trimming cost V 2 bases and J 4 bases, with 8 bases left between them. The DNA for the CDR3 is TGTGCCTGGAGTATAGGATTCTATGGCTACACCTTC. This sequence encodes CAWSIGFYGYTF.

The chain employs TRBV9 and TRBJ2-3, with TRBD1 matching over 7 bases. CDR3 length equals 17 residues. V shed 4 bases and J 3 bases; nucleotides not matched to a gene: 14. CDR1 SGDLS and CDR2 YYNGEE come from the germline V gene. The CDR3 loop reads CASSPLSGTAPTDTQYF. DNA of the CDR3: TGTGCCAGCAGCCCTCTTTCCGGGACAGCCCCGACAGATACGCAGTATTTT.

This clone appeared a few times. This chain joins TRBV2 and TRBJ1-1, with a possible D match to TRBD1 (5 bases). CDR3 length: 14 amino acids. Germline loops: CDR1 SNHLY, CDR2 FYNNEI. V lost 4 bases, J lost 1 base, and 10 bases lay in between. CDR3 region: CASSGITGNTEAFF. The CDR3 nucleotides read TGTGCCAGCAGTGGCATAACAGGGAACACTGAAGCTTTCTTT.

This clone was seen only a few times. V is TRBV30 and J is TRBJ2-7; 8 bases are shared with TRBD1. Trimming cost V 4 bases and J 7 bases; bases outside gene matches: 12. Germline CDR1 reads GTSNPN; CDR2 reads SVGIG (reference sequence). The CDR3 contains 14 residues. For the CDR3, the DNA is TGTGCCTGGACGGAAGGGACAGGATCTTCGGAGCAGTACTTC. Protein: CAWTEGTGSSEQYF.

The chain carries TRBV6-6 and TRBJ1-1; D not resolved. CDR1 and CDR2 (germline): MNHNY, SVGAGI (reference sequence). The CDR3 extends over 14 amino acids. V lost 8 bases and J 2 bases, leaving 15 bases between the germline ends. As DNA, the CDR3 is TGTGCCAGCGCCCCATGGGAGCGAAACACTGAAGCTTTCTTT. Its translation: CASAPWERNTEAFF.

Of note for this clone: A much larger clone lies a single base off, so this may be a read error. The chain couples TRBV6-5 to TRBJ2-3; 10 bases map to TRBD1. The CDR3 runs to 15 residues. CDR1 MNHEY and CDR2 SVGAGI come from the germline V gene. Trimming at V came to 6 bases and at J to 2 bases, leaving 5 bases not matched to a gene. This CDR3 is CASSAGTGDTDTQYF. DNA of the CDR3: TGTGCCAGCAGCGCCGGGACAGGGGACACAGATACGCAGTATTTT.

This clone was counted only a few times. The chain recombines TRBV29-1 with TRBJ2-7; 9 nucleotides agree with TRBD1. The CDR3 runs to 13 residues. With 1 base clipped from V and 5 bases from J, the junction kept 3 bases outside the gene matches. Per the germline V gene, CDR1 is SQVTM and CDR2 is ANQGSEA. The CDR3 spells CSVEGDRVDEQYF. CDR3 DNA sequence: TGCAGCGTTGAAGGGGACAGGGTTGACGAGCAGTACTTC.

This chain joins TRBV6-5 and TRBJ2-5; D possibly corresponds to TRBD2 (5 bases). The CDR3 loop spans 13 amino acids. Trimming pared 4 bases from V and 5 bases from J, leaving 11 bases between. Germline loops: CDR1 MNHEY, CDR2 SVGAGI. The CDR3 is CASSSSLQETQYF. The CDR3 DNA reads TGTGCCAGCAGTTCTAGCCTCCAGGAGACCCAGTACTTC.

The rearrangement uses TRBV7-2 and TRBJ2-3; no firm D call. V lost 1 base, J lost 1 base, and 3 bases lay in between. Germline V lookup: CDR1 SGHTA, CDR2 FQGNSA. This CDR3 comprises 13 residues. The CDR3 nucleotides are TGTGCCAGCAGCTTAGAACGCACAGATACGCAGTATTTT. Translation: CASSLERTDTQYF.

This clone was found a few times. The chain has TRBV29-1 and TRBJ2-7; D possibly matches TRBD1 or TRBD2 (5 bases each). The germline CDR1 and CDR2 sequences are SQVTM and ANQGSEA. The V end lost 7 bases, the J end lost 5 bases, and 18 bases lay between the germline ends. The CDR3 extends over 13 amino acids. The CDR3 region has the DNA TGCAGCGCGCTTCCGGGACCTCGGGACGAGCAGTACTTC. Amino acids: CSALPGPRDEQYF.

The chain employs TRBV9 and TRBJ1-2, with D tentatively TRBD1 (5 bases). The CDR3 runs 13 residues. Per the germline V gene, CDR1 is SGDLS and CDR2 is YYNGEE. Trimming shortened V by 4 bases and J by 0 bases, and 7 bases separated the two germline ends. Written as DNA, the CDR3 is TGTGCCAGCAGCTTGACAGCTAACTATGGCTACACCTTC. Translating gives CASSLTANYGYTF.

There are a few counts of this clone. The V call is TRBV29-1, the J call TRBJ2-2, with D hard to call. Trimming shortened V by 4 bases and J by 1 base, and 1 base separated the two germline ends. This CDR3 is built from 11 residues. CDR1 and CDR2 (germline): SQVTM, ANQGSEA. The CDR3 reads CSVGNTGELFF. CDR3 in DNA: TGCAGCGTTGGGAACACCGGGGAGCTGTTTTTT.

A single count supports this clone. The chain links TRBV29-1 to TRBJ2-7, with 8 nucleotides matching TRBD1. The CDR3 is made up of 12 amino acids. The germline V gene encodes CDR1 SQVTM and CDR2 ANQGSEA. V lost 4 bases, J lost 6 bases, and 5 bases stayed unmatched. The CDR3 DNA is TGCAGCGTTGTCGGACAGGGTAGCGAGCAGTACTTC. As protein: CSVVGQGSEQYF.

The V gene is TRBV27, the J gene TRBJ2-2, with D tentatively TRBD1 (6 bases). Trimming removed 6 bases from V and 2 bases from J, with 16 bases in between. Germline assignment: CDR1 MNHEY and CDR2 SMNVEV (reference sequence). The CDR3 contains 16 residues. CDR3 bases: TGTGCCAGCAGCCACGGCGCAGGGGAAAACACCGGGGAGCTGTTTTTT. As protein: CASSHGAGENTGELFF.

This clone was seen more than once but under ten times. This chain connects TRBV4-3 to TRBJ2-3, with 10 bases matching TRBD2. The CDR3 extends over 17 amino acids. V was pared by 0 bases and J by 2 bases, with 5 bases of the junction left unmatched. CDR1 is LGHNA, CDR2 YSLEER, per germline. The CDR3, as DNA: TGCGCCAGCAGCCAAGATCCTAGCGGGAGATACACAGATACGCAGTATTTT. Translation: CASSQDPSGRYTDTQYF.

This chain joins TRBV23-1 and TRBJ1-1; a possible D gene is TRBD1 (6 bases). TRBV23-1 is an ORF for which the function is uncertain. The CDR3 length is 12 residues. Between the trimmed V and J ends, which lost 10 bases and 4 bases, there was a span of 13 bases. This CDR3 reads CATLAGVTEAFF. In DNA, the CDR3 is TGCGCCACCCTGGCAGGGGTCACTGAAGCTTTCTTT.

In its sample, this clone was seen a few times. This chain uses TRBV12-2 with TRBJ2-7; the D segment call TRBD1 is taken from the table without a DNA check. TRBV12-2 corresponds to a pseudogene. This CDR3 comprises 14 residues. The CDR3 region is CASRCDDRTYEQYF. The DNA of the CDR3 is TGTGCAAGTCGGTGTGATGACAGGACCTACGAGCAGTACTTC.

The V call is TRBV6-5, the J call TRBJ1-4; D remains unclear. Germline V gene sequence: CDR1 MNHEY, CDR2 SVGAGI. This CDR3 spans 11 amino acids. Between the trimmed V and J ends, which lost 10 bases and 10 bases, there was a span of 13 bases. The CDR3 DNA is TGTGCCACCTCGACTCCTGGAAAACTGTTTTTT. Its translation: CATSTPGKLFF.